This TCR beta chain originates from a study of cytomegalovirus exposure and HLA in healthy donors. Study-wide background: The 500 to 850 first-cohort repertoires and the 120 or so validation repertoires shared the same platform, a later analysis reported. Broader study findings: Per published reports, the classifier diagnosed cytomegalovirus status with high specificity and sensitivity. As confirmed in vitro, three CMV-associated chains were specific for CMV antigens. The majority of TCR sequences were rare, yet some public TCRs appeared in many donors.

The CDR3 loop spans 15 amino acids. The germline V gene encodes CDR1 SGHAT and CDR2 FQNNGV. V lost 7 bases, J lost 4 bases, and 10 bases stayed unmatched. As regards this clone: Its target is unknown.

Method: immunoSEQ multiplex PCR; TCRdb's copy keeps in-frame clones and lacks some. The table records over 100,000 clones, roughly 86% of them present only once. The sequencing sample was made of PBMCs. The clonotype originates from a man younger than 45 in good health and CMV-seronegative. The V and J genes are TRBV11-2 and TRBJ2-1; TRBD2 agrees at 7 bases. The CDR3 sequence is CASTPVGGRYNEQFF. The CDR3 DNA is TGTGCCAGCACCCCGGTGGGGGGGAGGTACAATGAGCAGTTCTTC. The full variable domain, in which reference TRBV11-2 and TRBJ2-1 provide the parts outside the CDR3, is EAGVAQSPRYKIIEKRQSVAFWCNPISGHATLYWYQQILGQGPKLLIQFQNNGVVDDSQLPKDRFSAERLKGVDSTLKIQPAKLEDSAVYLCASTPVGGRYNEQFFGPGTRLTVL.